The rows below give T cell receptor beta chains drawn from one sample of a study of T-cell reconstitution after alpha-beta-depleted transplantation in children. TCRdb reanalysed the PCR reads using MiXCR and keeps one entry per CDR3 protein. This repertoire shows about 200,000 distinct CDR3 sequences, roughly 9.1% found once; its top ten account for 35%. This specimen consisted of PBMCs, mostly from graft donor cells, obtained 360 days after TCRalphabeta/CD19-depleted stem cell transplant. Receptors originate from a male patient aged 2-15 years who had a stem cell transplant for acute myeloid leukemia, so the T cells may come from the graft donor. The CDR3 runs from the conserved cysteine through the conserved F or W. The D gene is left open where the match is weak. Only part of the rows carry a size: once, few, many, or a class if the clone is expanded.

clone_size d_call j_call v_call cdr3_aa cdr3_nt
few TRBD1 TRBJ1-1 TRBV9 CASSTRQGVNTEAFF TGTGCCAGCAGCACCCGACAGGGGGTGAACACTGAAGCTTTCTTT
few . TRBJ2-3 TRBV4-2 CASISHPGRRGDTQYF TGTGCCAGCATCTCCCACCCCGGGAGACGGGGAGATACGCAGTATTTT
many TRBD2 TRBJ2-3 TRBV12-3/TRBV12-4 CASSLGTTSGADTQYF TGTGCCAGCAGTTTGGGTACGACTAGCGGGGCAGATACGCAGTATTTT
few TRBD1 TRBJ1-2 TRBV9 CASSGFRGQGNHYGYTF TGTGCCAGCAGCGGTTTCCGAGGACAGGGTAACCACTATGGCTACACCTTC
. TRBD2 TRBJ2-7 TRBV20-1 CSARVPAGALNDEQYF TGCAGTGCTAGAGTGCCAGCGGGAGCCTTAAATGACGAGCAGTACTTC
many . TRBJ2-1 TRBV4-1 CASSQITETHNEQFF TGCGCCAGCAGCCAAATTACGGAGACGCACAATGAGCAGTTCTTC
few TRBD1 TRBJ2-6 TRBV12-3/TRBV12-4 CASSPSVRQGMGSGANVLTF TGTGCCAGCAGTCCCTCGGTTAGACAGGGGATGGGATCCGGGGCCAACGTCCTGACTTTC
many . TRBJ2-3 TRBV29-1 CSVVTGTDTQYF TGCAGCGTCGTAACTGGCACAGATACGCAGTATTTT
many TRBD2 TRBJ2-1 TRBV5-1 CASSLVSGTYNEQFF TGCGCCAGCAGCTTGGTTAGCGGGACCTACAATGAGCAGTTCTTC
few TRBD1 TRBJ2-3 TRBV5-1 CASSEDRGVDTQYF TGCGCCAGCAGCGAGGACAGGGGTGTGGATACGCAGTATTTT
few . TRBJ1-5 TRBV12-3/TRBV12-4 CASSPPLGPQHF TGTGCCAGCAGTCCGCCGCTGGGGCCCCAGCATTTT
. TRBD1 TRBJ1-5 TRBV5-1 CARRGQSNQPQHF TGCGCCAGACGGGGACAGAGCAATCAGCCCCAGCATTTT
few TRBD2 TRBJ2-1 TRBV12-3/TRBV12-4 CASSPSGGAVGSSYNEQFF TGTGCCAGCAGTCCCAGCGGGGGGGCAGTGGGGAGCTCCTACAATGAGCAGTTCTTC
few . TRBJ1-5 TRBV20-1 CSAREPTGSNQPQHF TGCAGTGCTAGAGAGCCGACAGGCAGCAATCAGCCCCAGCATTTT
few TRBD1 TRBJ1-1 TRBV12-3/TRBV12-4 CASSDSGTDLLAFF TGTGCCAGCAGTGACTCCGGGACAGACCTTCTAGCTTTCTTT
few TRBD1 TRBJ2-6 TRBV28 CAGPRDSIPSGANVLTF TGTGCCGGGCCAAGGGACAGTATCCCATCTGGGGCCAACGTCCTGACTTTC
many TRBD1 TRBJ1-1 TRBV5-1 CASSLYRGATEAFF TGCGCCAGCAGCTTGTACAGGGGAGCGACTGAAGCTTTCTTT
. TRBD1 TRBJ2-5 TRBV18 CASSPGTGFLETQYF TGTGCCAGCTCACCCGGGACAGGGTTCTTGGAGACCCAGTACTTC
. . TRBJ2-7 TRBV29-1 CSVENSFYEQYF TGCAGCGTTGAAAACAGCTTCTACGAGCAGTACTTC
. . TRBJ2-4 TRBV6-5 CASSYGQGDIQYF TGTGCCAGCAGTTACGGGCAGGGAGACATTCAGTACTTC
few TRBD1 TRBJ2-5 TRBV6-2/TRBV6-3 CASSSRDRGQETQYF TGTGCCAGCAGTTCCCGGGACAGGGGACAAGAGACCCAGTACTTC
few TRBD1 TRBJ1-5 TRBV28 CASSSDRAYYSNQPQHF TGTGCCAGCAGTTCGGACAGGGCCTATTATAGCAATCAGCCCCAGCATTTT
. TRBD1 TRBJ1-2 TRBV2 CASRDRGPDGYTF TGTGCCAGCAGGGACAGGGGGCCGGATGGCTACACCTTC
many . TRBJ1-6 TRBV6-1 CASSGRLSNSPLHF TGTGCCAGCAGTGGCCGGTTATCAAATTCACCCCTCCACTTT
few TRBD2 TRBJ2-6 TRBV3-1 CASSQEASGGLSSGANVLTF TGTGCCAGCAGCCAAGAGGCTAGCGGGGGGCTCAGCTCTGGGGCCAACGTCCTGACTTTC
few TRBD2 TRBJ2-3 TRBV29-1 CSVEGGGGSTDTQYF TGCAGCGTTGAAGGGGGGGGAGGTAGCACAGATACGCAGTATTTT
. TRBD2 TRBJ2-7 TRBV3-1 CASSHLAGGGEQYF TGTGCCAGCAGCCACCTAGCGGGAGGGGGCGAGCAGTACTTC
many . TRBJ2-2 TRBV20-1 CSARAGANTGELFF TGCAGTGCTAGAGCCGGGGCGAACACCGGGGAGCTGTTTTTT
many . TRBJ2-7 TRBV7-3 CASSFGSSYEQYF TGTGCCAGCAGCTTCGGGAGCTCCTACGAGCAGTACTTC
few TRBD2 TRBJ2-1 TRBV15 CATELRGYNEQFF TGTGCCACCGAGTTGCGGGGGTACAATGAGCAGTTCTTC
. . TRBJ1-2 TRBV12-3/TRBV12-4 CASSQGAPRFYGYTF TGTGCCAGCAGCCAGGGAGCTCCCAGGTTCTATGGCTACACCTTC
many . TRBJ2-2 TRBV29-1 CSVGGASPTLPNTGELFF TGCAGCGTTGGGGGAGCGTCCCCAACCTTACCGAACACCGGGGAGCTGTTTTTT
. . TRBJ2-7 TRBV5-1 CASSQQGDLGREQYF TGCGCCAGCAGCCAACAGGGTGACCTTGGACGCGAGCAGTACTTC
. . TRBJ2-1 TRBV15 CATSRAISPDNEQFF TGTGCCACCAGCAGAGCCATCAGTCCTGACAATGAGCAGTTCTTC
few . TRBJ1-5 TRBV7-8 CASSLDPNNQPQHF TGTGCCAGCAGCTTAGACCCGAATAATCAGCCCCAGCATTTT
few TRBD1 TRBJ1-2 TRBV12-3/TRBV12-4 CASSLGTGNTYGYTF TGTGCCAGCAGTTTAGGGACAGGCAACACCTATGGCTACACCTTC
many TRBD2 TRBJ2-1 TRBV12-3/TRBV12-4 CASSSAGGPNNEQFF TGTGCCAGCAGTTCAGCGGGGGGACCTAACAATGAGCAGTTCTTC
many . TRBJ2-7 TRBV7-9 CASSLEVTSEQYF TGTGCCAGCAGCTTAGAGGTAACGAGCGAGCAGTACTTC